The source of this T cell receptor (beta chain) is a study of identical twins (dated by TCRdb to about 2016). Background for the entire study: TCR alpha and beta repertoires from monozygotic twins, unrelated adults of various ages and cord blood were deep-sequenced to test whether fetal clonotypes persist. To rule out contamination, replicate twin experiments were performed at different times with different library preparation protocols. General findings and caveats noted by the study authors: Recombination models systematically underestimated out-of-frame TCR alpha sharing in monozygotic twins but agreed with sharing between unrelated individuals. Fewer insertions were carried by abundant cord blood beta clonotypes, a similar but weaker trend appeared in young adult naive repertoires, and no such trend appeared in memory repertoires. The excess sharing between twins in beta out-of-frame sequences was weaker because fewer shared sequences reduced the signal-to-noise ratio. Zero-insertion analyses could be partly confounded by invariant T cells such as MAIT and iNKT, although diverse VJ usage argued against such confounding for most clonotypes. Out-of-frame TCR alpha sequences shared between twins showed an excess of low generation-probability sequences compared with coincidental sharing between unrelated individuals. Because the same donors could not be followed over many years, the conclusions relied on cross-sectional statistical analysis.

Library preparation used 5' RACE. The instrument was an Illumina HiSeq 2000. Template switching introduced a universal primer binding site; the final cDNA contained a unique molecular identifier, enabling accurate counting of TCR cDNA molecules. Specific primers in the conserved constant-segment region were used to synthesize first-strand cDNA for the TCR alpha and beta chains. To control for contamination, every cDNA library was double barcoded, receiving both a SMART-Mk sample barcode and Illumina barcodes. TruSeq adapter sequences and Illumina sample barcodes were added in two successive PCR steps. The Illumina HiSeq platform was used with custom primers to sequence TCR alpha and beta cDNA libraries. The authors' pipeline ran thus. Unique molecular identifiers were extracted from raw reads with MiGEC, and CDR3 positions were determined with MiXCR. Recombination models were inferred per individual with the repgenHMM and IGoR tools using an EM algorithm. The tcR package in R was used for shared clonotype analysis, with sharing normalized by the product of cloneset sizes. To study raw recombination without the effects of thymic and clonal selection, out-of-frame nonproductive sequences were analyzed. Through fastp at Q25 and MiXCR, TCRdb rebuilt clones from the public reads, retaining in-frame beta chains. Entries that share a CDR3 protein sequence are merged under the most common genes and DNA. These V and J calls rely on TCRdb rather than the paper's analysis. For this sample there are roughly 770,000 distinct CDR3 sequences; roughly 18% appear just once. The ten largest clones add up to around 13% of the sample.

Only healthy Caucasian donors were included. Three pairs of female monozygotic twins, all aged roughly 18 to 29 years, made up the twin cohort. Peripheral blood mononuclear cells were the source from which RNA for the TCR libraries was isolated. With regard to this clonotype: Its antigen specificity is not known. Per-base qualities were not stored, and no clone one base away is much larger.

The CDR3 measures 16 amino acids from cysteine to phenylalanine. Just the 48-base CDR3 DNA is kept, in frame starting at base 1. V is pared back by 7 bases and J by 5 bases, with 21 bases lying between the germline termini. These sequences were also reported in another study, on T cells expressing NK-cell markers. As the second study states: Three sorted T-cell subsets (CD3+CD56+NKG2C+, CD3+CD56+NKG2C- and CD3+CD56-NKG2C+) from fewer than 10 donors had their TCR beta-chain repertoires profiled. Among the eight sequenced donors, seven were HCMV-seropositive and one was HCMV-seronegative. To restrict sorting to alphabetaTCR-expressing T cells, an anti-gammadeltaTCR antibody was added in several experiments. For several donors, the dominant CD3+CD56+NKG2C+ clonotypes were among the top 10 CD8+ clonotypes and accounted for roughly 1.0-7.5% of CD8+ T cells. Those dominant clonotypes were again the most abundant among CD3+CD56-NKG2C+ cells in a few donors, at about 25-65%. Whether the expanded NKG2C-expressing T cell clones were specific for HCMV antigens remained unclear. The eight sequenced donors were randomly selected healthy volunteers, three men and five women. A commercial ELISA kit detecting HCMV-specific IgG in serum was used to determine HCMV serostatus. Bulk peripheral blood T-cell repertoires were additionally sequenced from unsorted PBMC for several donors. Reads were demultiplexed and grouped by UMI with MIGEC, and clonotypes were assembled and quantified with MiTCR. To exclude erroneous sequences, any TCR cDNA sequence not supported by at least two reads was discarded. The tcR package was used for downstream repertoire analysis, and clonotypes were matched between fractions using CDR3 nucleotide sequence together with V segment. VDJmatch was used to annotate antigen specificity against VDJdb, with one amino acid substitution in CDR3 permitted.

The chain joins TRBV12-3 or TRBV12-4 to TRBJ2-1, with a tentative D gene TRBD2 over 7 matching bases. Input material: PBMCs. This receptor was taken from a woman under 30 in good health. The CDR3 has the sequence CASTPGGRMGHNEQFF. The DNA sequence is as follows: TGTGCCAGCACCCCGGGGGGCCGAATGGGGCACAATGAGCAGTTCTTC.